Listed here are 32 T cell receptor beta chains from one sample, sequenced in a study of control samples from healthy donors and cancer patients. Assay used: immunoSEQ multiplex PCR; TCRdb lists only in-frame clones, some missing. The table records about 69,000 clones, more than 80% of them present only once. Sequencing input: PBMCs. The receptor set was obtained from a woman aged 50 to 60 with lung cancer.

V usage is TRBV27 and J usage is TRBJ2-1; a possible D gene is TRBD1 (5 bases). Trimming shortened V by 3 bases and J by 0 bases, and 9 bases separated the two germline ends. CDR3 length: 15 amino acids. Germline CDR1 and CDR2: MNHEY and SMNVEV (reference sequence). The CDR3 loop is CASSFQGNSYNEQFF. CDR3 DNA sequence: TGTGCCAGCAGTTTTCAGGGAAACTCCTACAATGAGCAGTTCTTC.

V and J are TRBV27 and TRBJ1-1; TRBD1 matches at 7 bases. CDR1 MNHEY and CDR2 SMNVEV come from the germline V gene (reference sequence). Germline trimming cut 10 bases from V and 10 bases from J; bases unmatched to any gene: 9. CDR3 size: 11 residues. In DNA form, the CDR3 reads TGTGCCACCGAGCTCGGGACAGCAGCTTTCTTT. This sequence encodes CATELGTAAFF.

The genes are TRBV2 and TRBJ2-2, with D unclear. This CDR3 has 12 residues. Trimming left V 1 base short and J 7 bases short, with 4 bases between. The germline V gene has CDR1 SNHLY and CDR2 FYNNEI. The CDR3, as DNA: TGTGCCAGCAGTGAAGTTTTCGGGGAGCTGTTTTTT. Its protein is CASSEVFGELFF. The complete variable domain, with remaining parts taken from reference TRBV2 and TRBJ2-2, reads EPEVTQTPSHQVTQMGQEVILRCVPISNHLYFYWYRQILGQKVEFLVSFYNNEISEKSEIFDDQFSVERPDGSNFTLKIRSTKLEDSAMYFCASSEVFGELFFGEGSRLTVL.

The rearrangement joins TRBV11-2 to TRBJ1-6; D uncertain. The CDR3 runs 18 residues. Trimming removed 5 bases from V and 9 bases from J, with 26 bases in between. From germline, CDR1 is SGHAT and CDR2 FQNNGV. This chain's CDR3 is CASSPRSVRKFSISPLHF. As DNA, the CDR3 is TGTGCCAGCAGCCCCCGTTCGGTCCGCAAGTTCTCTATTTCACCCCTCCACTTT.

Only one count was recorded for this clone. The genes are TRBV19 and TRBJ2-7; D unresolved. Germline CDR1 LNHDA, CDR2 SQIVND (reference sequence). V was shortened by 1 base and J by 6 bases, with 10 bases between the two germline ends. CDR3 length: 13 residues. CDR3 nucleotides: TGTGCCAGTAGTATAGCAAGTGGCGGCGAGCAGTACTTC. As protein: CASSIASGGEQYF.

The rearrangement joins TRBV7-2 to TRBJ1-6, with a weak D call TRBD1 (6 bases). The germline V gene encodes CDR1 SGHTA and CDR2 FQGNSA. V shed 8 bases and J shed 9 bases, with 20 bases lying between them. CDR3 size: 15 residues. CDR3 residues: CASEITRGLSSPLHF. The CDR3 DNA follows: TGTGCCAGCGAAATTACCAGGGGTCTATCTTCACCCCTCCACTTT.

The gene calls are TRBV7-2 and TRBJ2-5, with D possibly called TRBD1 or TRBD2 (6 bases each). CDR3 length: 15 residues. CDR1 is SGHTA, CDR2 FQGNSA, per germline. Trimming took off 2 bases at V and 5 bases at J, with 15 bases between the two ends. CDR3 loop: CASSLRGEDGETQYF. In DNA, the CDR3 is TGTGCCAGCAGCTTAAGGGGGGAGGACGGGGAGACCCAGTACTTC.

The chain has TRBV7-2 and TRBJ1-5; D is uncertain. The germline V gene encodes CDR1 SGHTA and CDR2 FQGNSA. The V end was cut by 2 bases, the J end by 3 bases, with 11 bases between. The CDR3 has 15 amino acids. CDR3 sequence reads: CASSLNGVDNQPQHF. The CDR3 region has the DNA TGTGCCAGCAGCTTAAATGGGGTCGACAATCAGCCCCAGCATTTT.

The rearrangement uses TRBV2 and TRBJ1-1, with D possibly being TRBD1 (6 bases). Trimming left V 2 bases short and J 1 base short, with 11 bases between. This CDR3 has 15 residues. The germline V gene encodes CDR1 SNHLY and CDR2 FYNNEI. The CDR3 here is CASSEMGQQNTEAFF. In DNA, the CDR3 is TGTGCCAGCAGTGAAATGGGACAACAGAACACTGAAGCTTTCTTT.

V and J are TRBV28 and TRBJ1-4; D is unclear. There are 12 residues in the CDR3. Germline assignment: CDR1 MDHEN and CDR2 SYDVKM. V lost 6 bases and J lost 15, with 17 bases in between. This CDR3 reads CASSPPLQGLFF. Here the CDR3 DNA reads TGTGCCAGCAGCCCACCTTTACAAGGATTGTTTTTT.

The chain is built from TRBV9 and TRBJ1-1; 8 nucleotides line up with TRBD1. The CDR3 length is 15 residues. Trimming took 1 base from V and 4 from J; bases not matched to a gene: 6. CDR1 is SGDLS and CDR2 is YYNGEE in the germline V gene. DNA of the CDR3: TGTGCCAGCAGCGTAATACCAGGGGGCGTCACTGAAGCTTTCTTT. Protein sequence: CASSVIPGGVTEAFF.

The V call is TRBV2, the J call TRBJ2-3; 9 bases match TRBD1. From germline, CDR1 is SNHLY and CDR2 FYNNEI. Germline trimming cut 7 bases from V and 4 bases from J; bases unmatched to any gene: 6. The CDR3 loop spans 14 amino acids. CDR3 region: CASTLDRGADTQYF. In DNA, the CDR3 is TGTGCCAGCACCCTGGACAGGGGCGCAGATACGCAGTATTTT.

The CDR3 DNA reads as TGTGCCAGCAGTGAATCCGCATCAGGGGCTTTCTTT. It encodes CASSESASGAFF. This chain connects TRBV2 to TRBJ1-1, with D perhaps TRBD1 (5 bases). The CDR3 is made up of 12 amino acids. Trimming pared 2 bases from V and 11 bases from J, leaving 12 bases between. Germline-derived CDR1 and CDR2 are SNHLY and FYNNEI.

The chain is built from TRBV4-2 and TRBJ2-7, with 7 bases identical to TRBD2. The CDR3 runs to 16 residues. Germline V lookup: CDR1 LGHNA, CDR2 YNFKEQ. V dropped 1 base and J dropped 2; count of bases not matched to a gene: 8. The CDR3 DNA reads TGTGCCAGCAGCCAAGGGGGAGGGGTTGGTACCTACGAGCAGTACTTC. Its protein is CASSQGGGVGTYEQYF.

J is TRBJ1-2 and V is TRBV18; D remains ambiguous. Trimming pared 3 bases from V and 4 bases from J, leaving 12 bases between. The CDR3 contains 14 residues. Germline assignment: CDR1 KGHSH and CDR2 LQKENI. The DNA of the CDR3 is TGTGCCAGCTCACCCTCCAGGTGGACCTATGGCTACACCTTC. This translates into CASSPSRWTYGYTF.

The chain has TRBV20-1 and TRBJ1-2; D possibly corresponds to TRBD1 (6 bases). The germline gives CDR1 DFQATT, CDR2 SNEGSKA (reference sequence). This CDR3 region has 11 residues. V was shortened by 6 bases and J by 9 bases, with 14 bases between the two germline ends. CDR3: CSARTVISYTF. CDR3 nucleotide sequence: TGCAGTGCGCGGACAGTTATCAGCTACACCTTC.

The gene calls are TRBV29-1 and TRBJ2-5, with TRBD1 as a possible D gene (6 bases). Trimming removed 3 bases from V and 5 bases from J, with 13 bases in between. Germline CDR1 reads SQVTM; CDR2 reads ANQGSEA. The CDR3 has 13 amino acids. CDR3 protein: CSVDGLGAETQYF. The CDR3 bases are TGCAGCGTTGACGGCCTGGGGGCGGAGACCCAGTACTTC.

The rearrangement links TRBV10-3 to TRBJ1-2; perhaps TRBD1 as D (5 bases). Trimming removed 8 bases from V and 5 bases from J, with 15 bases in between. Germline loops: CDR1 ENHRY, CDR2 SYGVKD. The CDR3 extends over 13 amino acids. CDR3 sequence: CAIRDGRLYGYTF. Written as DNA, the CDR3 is TGTGCCATCCGGGACGGAAGACTATATGGCTACACCTTC.

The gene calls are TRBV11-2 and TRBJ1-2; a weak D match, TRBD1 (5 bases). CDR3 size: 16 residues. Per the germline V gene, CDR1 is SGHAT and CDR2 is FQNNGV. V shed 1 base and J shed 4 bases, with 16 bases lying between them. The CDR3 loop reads CASSLGGTDLPYGYTF. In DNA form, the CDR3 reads TGTGCCAGCAGCTTAGGGGGGACTGATCTTCCCTATGGCTACACCTTC.

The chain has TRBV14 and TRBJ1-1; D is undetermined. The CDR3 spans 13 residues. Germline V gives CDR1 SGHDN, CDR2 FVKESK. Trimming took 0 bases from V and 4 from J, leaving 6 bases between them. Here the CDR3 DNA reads TGTGCCAGCAGCCAAGATCGATTCACTGAAGCTTTCTTT. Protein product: CASSQDRFTEAFF.

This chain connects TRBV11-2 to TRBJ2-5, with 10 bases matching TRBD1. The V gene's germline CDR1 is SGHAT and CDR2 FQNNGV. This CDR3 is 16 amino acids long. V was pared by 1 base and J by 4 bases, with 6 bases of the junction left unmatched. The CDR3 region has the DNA TGTGCCAGCAGCTTAGTGGGACAGGGGCCTCTAGAGACCCAGTACTTC. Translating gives CASSLVGQGPLETQYF.

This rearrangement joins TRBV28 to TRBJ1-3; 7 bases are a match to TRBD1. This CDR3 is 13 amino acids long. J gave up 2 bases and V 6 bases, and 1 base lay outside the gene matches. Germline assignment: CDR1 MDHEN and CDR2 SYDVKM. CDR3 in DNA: TGTGCCAGCAGGACAGGGACTGGAAACACCATATATTTT. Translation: CASRTGTGNTIYF.

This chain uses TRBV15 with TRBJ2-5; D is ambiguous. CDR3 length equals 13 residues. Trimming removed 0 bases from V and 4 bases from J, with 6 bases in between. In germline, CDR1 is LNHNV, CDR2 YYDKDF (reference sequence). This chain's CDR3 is CATSRDPGETQYF. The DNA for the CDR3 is TGTGCCACCAGCAGAGATCCGGGAGAGACCCAGTACTTC.

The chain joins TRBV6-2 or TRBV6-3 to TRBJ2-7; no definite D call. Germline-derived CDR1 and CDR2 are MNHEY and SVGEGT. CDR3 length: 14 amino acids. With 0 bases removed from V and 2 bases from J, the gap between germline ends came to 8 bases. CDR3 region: CASSYSPPPYEQYF. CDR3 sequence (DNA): TGTGCCAGCAGTTACTCGCCCCCCCCCTACGAGCAGTACTTC.

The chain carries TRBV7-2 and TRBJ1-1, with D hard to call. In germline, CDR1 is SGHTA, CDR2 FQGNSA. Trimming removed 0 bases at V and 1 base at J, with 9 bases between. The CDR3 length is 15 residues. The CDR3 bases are TGTGCCAGCAGCTTAGCCCACAGCTCGAACACTGAAGCTTTCTTT. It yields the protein CASSLAHSSNTEAFF.

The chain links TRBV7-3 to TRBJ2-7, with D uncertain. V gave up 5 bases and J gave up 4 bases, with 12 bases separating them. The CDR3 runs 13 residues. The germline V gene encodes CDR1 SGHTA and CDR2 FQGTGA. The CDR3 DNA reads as TGTGCCAGCAGCCCGGGTAATCGGTACGAGCAGTACTTC. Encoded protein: CASSPGNRYEQYF.

CDR3 sequence (DNA): TGTGCCAGCAGCTTAGTACAGCCCACCGGGGAGCTGTTTTTT. It encodes CASSLVQPTGELFF. This chain uses TRBV7-9 with TRBJ2-2; D gene unclear. The CDR3 totals 14 residues. Trimming took off 1 base at V and 4 bases at J, with 7 bases between the two ends. CDR1 and CDR2 (germline): SEHNR, FQNEAQ (reference sequence).

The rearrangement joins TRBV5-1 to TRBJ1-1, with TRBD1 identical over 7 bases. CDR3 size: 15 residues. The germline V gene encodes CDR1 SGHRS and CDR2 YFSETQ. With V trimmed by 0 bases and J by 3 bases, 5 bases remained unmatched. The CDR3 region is CASSLVIQGHTEAFF. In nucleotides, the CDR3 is TGCGCCAGCAGCTTGGTCATACAGGGGCACACTGAAGCTTTCTTT.

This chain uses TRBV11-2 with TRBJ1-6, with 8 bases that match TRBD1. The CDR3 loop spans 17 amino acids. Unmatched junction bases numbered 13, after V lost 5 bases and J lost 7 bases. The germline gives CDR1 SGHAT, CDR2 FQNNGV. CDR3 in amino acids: CASSLGQGRAQNSPLHF. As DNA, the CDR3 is TGTGCCAGCAGCCTTGGACAGGGAAGAGCGCAAAATTCACCCCTCCACTTT.

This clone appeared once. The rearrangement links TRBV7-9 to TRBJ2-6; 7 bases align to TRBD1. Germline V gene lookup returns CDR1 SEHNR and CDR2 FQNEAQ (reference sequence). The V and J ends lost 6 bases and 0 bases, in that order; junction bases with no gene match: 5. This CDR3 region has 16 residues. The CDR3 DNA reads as TGTGCCAGCAGTCGGACAGGATCCTCTGGGGCCAACGTCCTGACTTTC. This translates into CASSRTGSSGANVLTF.

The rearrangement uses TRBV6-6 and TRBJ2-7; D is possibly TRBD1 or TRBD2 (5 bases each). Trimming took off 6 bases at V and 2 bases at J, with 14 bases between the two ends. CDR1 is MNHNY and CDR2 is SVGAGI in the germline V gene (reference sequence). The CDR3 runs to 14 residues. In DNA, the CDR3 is TGTGCCAGCAGGAGATTTGGGGGACCCTACGAGCAGTACTTC. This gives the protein CASRRFGGPYEQYF.

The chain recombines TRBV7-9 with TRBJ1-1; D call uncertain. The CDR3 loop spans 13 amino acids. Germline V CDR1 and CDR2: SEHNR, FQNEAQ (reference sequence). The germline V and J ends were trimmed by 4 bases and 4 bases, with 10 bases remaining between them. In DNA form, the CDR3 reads TGTGCCAGCAGCTCCGAGGCAGGCACTGAAGCTTTCTTT. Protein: CASSSEAGTEAFF.